The sequence of this T cell receptor (beta chain) was determined in a study of T cell repertoires in cytomegalovirus infection. On the study more broadly: HLA-B-restricted CMV epitopes that are well studied, plus recently identified HLA-C-restricted ones, were used by the study. Both CMV infection and a matching HLA type were indicated by public TCR beta signatures.

Study-wide results and limits: Cumulative public TCR beta family frequency identified carriers of CMV plus the relevant HLA.

This clonotype occurred a few times. Its antigen is currently unknown. TCRdb redid the calling of the reads with MiXCR, one entry per CDR3 protein. The sample has approximately 990,000 distinct CDR3 sequences, approximately 31% seen once; the top ten hold over 10%. The material was cultured CD8+ T cells from PBMCs, obtained from culture after CMV antigen stimulation. The receptor's source is a human donor in good health (CMV status not recorded). Some clones in this sample may be carry-over from other donors' samples.

The CDR3 sequence is CARRKGGGFF. For the CDR3, the DNA is TGTGCCAGGAGGAAGGGGGGGGGTTTCTTC. The chain joins TRBV6-1 to TRBJ2-1; TRBD2 might be the D (7 bases). This CDR3 spans 10 amino acids. V lost 9 bases and J 16 bases, leaving 16 bases between the germline ends. Germline V gene lookup returns CDR1 MNHNS and CDR2 SASEGT.